This TCR beta chain was recovered during a study of CD8+ T cells in alopecia areata. Reverse transcribed after extraction, RNA yielded cDNA as the sequencing template. Here immunoSEQ multiplex PCR was the method, and the copy in TCRdb shows in-frame clones only, minus some. The sample has around 290,000 clones; over 45% are singletons. This clone was detected only once. Treatment specified: oral pan-JAK inhibitor, 5-10 mg twice daily. As part of sample collection, lesional scalp punch biopsies and peripheral blood were taken from alopecia areata patients. This CDR3 region has 14 residues. Germline CDR1 and CDR2: MNHNY and SVGAGI (reference sequence). V lost 6 bases and J lost 6, with 17 bases in between.

This TCR was recovered from a human donor with alopecia areata. This chain connects TRBV6-6 to TRBJ1-2; D gene unclear. Here the sequenced sample was CD4+ T cells sorted from blood, taken at week 24, from a patient treated with tofacitinib. The CDR3 protein is CASSSRASSHGYTF. The CDR3 bases are TGTGCCAGCAGCAGTCGGGCCTCGAGTCATGGCTACACCTTC.